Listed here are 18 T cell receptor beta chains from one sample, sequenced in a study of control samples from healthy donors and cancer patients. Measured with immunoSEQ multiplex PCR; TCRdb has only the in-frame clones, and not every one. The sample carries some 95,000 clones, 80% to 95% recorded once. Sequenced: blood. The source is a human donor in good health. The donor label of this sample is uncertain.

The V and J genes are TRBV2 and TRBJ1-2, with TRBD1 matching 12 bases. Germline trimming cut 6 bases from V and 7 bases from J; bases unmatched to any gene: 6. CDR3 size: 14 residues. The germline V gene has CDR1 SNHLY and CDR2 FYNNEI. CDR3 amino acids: CASREGQGAVGYTF. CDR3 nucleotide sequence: TGTGCCAGCAGGGAGGGACAGGGGGCAGTTGGCTACACCTTC.

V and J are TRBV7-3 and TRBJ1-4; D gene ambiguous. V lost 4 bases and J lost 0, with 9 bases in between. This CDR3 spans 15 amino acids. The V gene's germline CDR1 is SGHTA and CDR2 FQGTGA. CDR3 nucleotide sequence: TGTGCCAGCAGCTACACAAGAGCAACTAATGAAAAACTGTTTTTT. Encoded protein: CASSYTRATNEKLFF.

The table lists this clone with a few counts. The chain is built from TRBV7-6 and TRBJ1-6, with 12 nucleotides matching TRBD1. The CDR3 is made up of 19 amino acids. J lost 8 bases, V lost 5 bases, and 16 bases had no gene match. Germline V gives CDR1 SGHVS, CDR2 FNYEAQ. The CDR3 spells CASSIPGQGAPLGDSPLHF. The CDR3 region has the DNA TGTGCCAGCAGCATACCGGGACAGGGGGCCCCCCTTGGTGATTCACCCCTCCACTTT. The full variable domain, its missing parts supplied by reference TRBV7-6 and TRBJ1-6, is GAGVSQSPRYKVTKRGQDVALRCDPISGHVSLYWYRQALGQGPEFLTYFNYEAQQDKSGLPNDRFSAERPEGSISTLTIQRTEQRDSAMYRCASSIPGQGAPLGDSPLHFGNGTRLTVT.

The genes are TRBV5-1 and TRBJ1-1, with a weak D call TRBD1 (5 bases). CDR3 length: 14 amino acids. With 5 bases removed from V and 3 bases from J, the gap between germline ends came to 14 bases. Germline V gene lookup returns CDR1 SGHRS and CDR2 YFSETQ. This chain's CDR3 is CASRPVAGDTEAFF. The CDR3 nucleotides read TGCGCCAGCAGACCAGTCGCGGGGGACACTGAAGCTTTCTTT.

CDR3 sequence reads: CASSPLRGSTSNEQFF. The CDR3 bases are TGTGCCAGCAGCCCGTTACGGGGGTCGACATCAAATGAGCAGTTCTTC. The rearrangement joins TRBV7-9 to TRBJ2-1, with D perhaps matching TRBD2 (6 bases). Trimming left V 5 bases short and J 7 bases short, with 21 bases between. The CDR3 loop spans 16 amino acids. Germline V gene sequence: CDR1 SEHNR, CDR2 FQNEAQ (reference sequence).

The CDR3 is CASSVGGRGESGNTIYF. CDR3 sequence (DNA): TGTGCCAGCAGCGTAGGAGGTAGGGGGGAATCTGGAAACACCATATATTTT. This chain links TRBV9 with TRBJ1-3; weak D call: TRBD1 (6 bases). CDR1 and CDR2 from the germline V gene are SGDLS and YYNGEE. The CDR3 totals 17 residues. V was pared by 0 bases and J by 1 base, with 14 bases between.

The CDR3 sequence is CASSERQGARDTQYF. The CDR3 bases are TGCGCCAGCAGTGAGAGGCAGGGGGCTAGAGATACGCAGTATTTT. The chain recombines TRBV10-1 with TRBJ2-3; 8 bases map to TRBD1. The CDR3 consists of 15 residues. Germline lookup yields CDR1 WNHNN and CDR2 SYGVQD (reference sequence). Germline trimming cut 2 bases from V and 5 bases from J; bases unmatched to any gene: 6.

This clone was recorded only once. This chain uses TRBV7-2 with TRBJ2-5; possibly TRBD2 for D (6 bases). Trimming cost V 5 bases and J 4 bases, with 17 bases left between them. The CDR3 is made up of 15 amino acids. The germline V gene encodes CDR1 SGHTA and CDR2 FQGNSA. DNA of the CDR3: TGTGCCAGCAGCCCCGGCGGGCGGGGAACAGAGACCCAGTACTTC. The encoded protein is CASSPGGRGTETQYF.

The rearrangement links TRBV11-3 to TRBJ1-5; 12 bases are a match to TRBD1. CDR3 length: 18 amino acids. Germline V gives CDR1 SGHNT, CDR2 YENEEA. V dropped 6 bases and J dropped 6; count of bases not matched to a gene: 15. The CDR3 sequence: CASRRTGQGARCFQPQHF. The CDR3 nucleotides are TGTGCCAGCAGAAGGACGGGACAGGGGGCGAGGTGTTTTCAGCCCCAGCATTTT.

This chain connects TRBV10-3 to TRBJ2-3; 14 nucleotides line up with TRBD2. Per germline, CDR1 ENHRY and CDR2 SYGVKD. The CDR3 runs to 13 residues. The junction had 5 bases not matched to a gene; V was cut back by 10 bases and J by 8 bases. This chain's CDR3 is CASGLAGGITQYF. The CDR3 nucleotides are TGTGCCAGCGGACTAGCGGGGGGAATTACGCAGTATTTT.

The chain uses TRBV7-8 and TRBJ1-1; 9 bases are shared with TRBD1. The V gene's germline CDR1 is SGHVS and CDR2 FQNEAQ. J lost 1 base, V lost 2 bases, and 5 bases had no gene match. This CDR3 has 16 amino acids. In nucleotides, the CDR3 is TGTGCCAGCAGCTTATACAGGGGGCGCCGGAACACTGAAGCTTTCTTT. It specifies CASSLYRGRRNTEAFF.

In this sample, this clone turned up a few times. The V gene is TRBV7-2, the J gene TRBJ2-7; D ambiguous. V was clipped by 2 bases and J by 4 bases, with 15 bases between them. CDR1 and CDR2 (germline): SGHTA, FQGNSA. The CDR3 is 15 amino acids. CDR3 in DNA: TGTGCCAGCAGCTTATCTTTTCTCTCTCGTTACGAGCAGTACTTC. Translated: CASSLSFLSRYEQYF.

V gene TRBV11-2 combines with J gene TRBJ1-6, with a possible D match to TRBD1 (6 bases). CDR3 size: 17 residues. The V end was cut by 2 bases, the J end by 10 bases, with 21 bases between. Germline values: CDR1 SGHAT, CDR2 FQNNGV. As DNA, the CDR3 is TGTGCCAGCAGCTTAAGGATCGGGGCAGGGGAAAGGTCACCCCTCCACTTT. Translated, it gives CASSLRIGAGERSPLHF.

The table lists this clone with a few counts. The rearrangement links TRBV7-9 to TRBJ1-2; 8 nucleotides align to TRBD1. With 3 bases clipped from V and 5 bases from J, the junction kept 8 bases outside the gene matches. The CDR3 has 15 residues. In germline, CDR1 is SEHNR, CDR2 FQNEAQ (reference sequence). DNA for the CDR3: TGTGCCAGCAGCTTGGGCTATACAGGGGGTTATGGCTACACCTTC. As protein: CASSLGYTGGYGYTF.

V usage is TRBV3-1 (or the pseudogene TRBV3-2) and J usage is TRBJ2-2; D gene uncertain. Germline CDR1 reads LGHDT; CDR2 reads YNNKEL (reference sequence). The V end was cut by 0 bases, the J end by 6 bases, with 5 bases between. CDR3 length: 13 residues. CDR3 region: CASSQDPAGELFF. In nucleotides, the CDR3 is TGTGCCAGCAGCCAAGATCCGGCCGGGGAGCTGTTTTTT.

The CDR3 reads CASSPGTVQETQYF. The CDR3 DNA is TGTGCCAGCAGCCCGGGGACGGTGCAAGAGACCCAGTACTTC. The chain combines TRBV14 with TRBJ2-5; the D gene could be TRBD1 or TRBD2 (5 bases each). The CDR3 runs 14 residues. The V gene lost 4 bases and the J gene lost 2 bases, with 11 bases spanning the gap. Germline CDR1 and CDR2: SGHDN and FVKESK.

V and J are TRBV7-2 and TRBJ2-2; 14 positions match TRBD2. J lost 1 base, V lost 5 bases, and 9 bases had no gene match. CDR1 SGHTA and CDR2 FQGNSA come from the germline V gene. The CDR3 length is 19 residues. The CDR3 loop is CASSQPTSGGAWNTGELFF. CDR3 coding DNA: TGTGCCAGCAGCCAACCGACTAGCGGGGGGGCGTGGAACACCGGGGAGCTGTTTTTT. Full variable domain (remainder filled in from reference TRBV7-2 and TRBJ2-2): GAGVSQSPSNKVTEKGKDVELRCDPISGHTALYWYRQSLGQGLEFLIYFQGNSAPDKSGLPSDRFSAERTGGSVSTLTIQRTQQEDSAVYLCASSQPTSGGAWNTGELFFGEGSRLTVL.

CDR3 sequence reads: CASRLGLAGTDTQYF. Written as DNA, the CDR3 is TGTGCCAGCCGCCTGGGACTAGCGGGCACAGATACGCAGTATTTT. This chain connects TRBV6-5 to TRBJ2-3; 11 bases are shared with TRBD2. The CDR3 runs to 15 residues. From germline, CDR1 is MNHEY and CDR2 SVGAGI. The trim removed 8 bases at V and 1 base at J, leaving 5 bases unmatched.